The source of this TCR beta chain is a study of tumor-infiltrating lymphocytes in primary liver carcinoma. Study-wide points: Tumors significantly exceeded blood in top-250-clone fraction (p = 0.039). The proportion of top clones found throughout all five tumor regions was only about 7-24%.

Between 20 and 30 mg of unsorted bulk tissue served as the source from which RNA and DNA were co-extracted. This CDR3 is built from 15 residues. The germline V gene encodes CDR1 WSHSY and CDR2 SAAADI. This clonotype came up a few times. The target antigen is unknown. The junction departs from germline at one end; a sequencing error may be responsible. Priming with a constant-region primer yielded TCR beta cDNA from 400 to 550 ng total RNA. Three-round nested multiplex PCR performed with slightly modified ARM-PCR produced the TCR beta libraries. TRBV1-TRBV30 forward primers and a C-beta reverse primer were used in the first two PCR rounds, which each ran for approximately 11 cycles. Via MiXCR, TCRdb re-called the multiplex PCR reads, giving one row per CDR3 protein. The table lists 30,000 to 40,000 distinct CDR3 sequences, just under 75% of them singletons.

The clonotype originates from a man aged 35-49 years with primary liver carcinoma and hepatitis B virus infection. Sequencing was done on a sample of liver tumor tissue from sampling region 4. Subset indicated: tumor region T4, right-lateral pole. The chain combines TRBV10-2 with TRBJ2-3, with 8 bases aligning to TRBD2. The DNA of the CDR3 is TGCGCCAGCTGTGAGTCAAAAGCGGGAGTGGATACGGAGTATTTT. It codes for CASCESKAGVDTEYF.